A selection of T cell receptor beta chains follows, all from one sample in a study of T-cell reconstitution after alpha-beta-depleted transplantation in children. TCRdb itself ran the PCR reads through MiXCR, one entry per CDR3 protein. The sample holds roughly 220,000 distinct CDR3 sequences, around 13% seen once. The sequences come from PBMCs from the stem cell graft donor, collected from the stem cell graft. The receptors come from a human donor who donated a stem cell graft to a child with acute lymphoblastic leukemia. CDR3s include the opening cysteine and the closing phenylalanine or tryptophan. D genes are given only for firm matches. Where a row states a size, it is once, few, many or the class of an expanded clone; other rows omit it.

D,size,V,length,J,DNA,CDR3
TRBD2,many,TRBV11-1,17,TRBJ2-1,TGTGCCAGCAGCTTAGTCGCTAGCGGACACTCCTACAATGAGCAGTTCTTC,CASSLVASGHSYNEQFF
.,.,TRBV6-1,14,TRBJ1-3,TGTGCCAGCAGCCCTACGGCCTCTGGAAACACCATATATTTT,CASSPTASGNTIYF
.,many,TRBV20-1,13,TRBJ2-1,TGCAGTGCCGCCTCTTTAGGACACAATGAGCAGTTCTTC,CSAASLGHNEQFF
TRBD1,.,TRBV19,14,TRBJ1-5,TGTGCCACCTCTCCGGGACAGGGCTATCAGCCCCAGCATTTT,CATSPGQGYQPQHF
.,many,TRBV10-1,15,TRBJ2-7,TGCGCCAGCAGTGAGGGCCAGGGCTATCACTACGAGCAGTACTTC,CASSEGQGYHYEQYF
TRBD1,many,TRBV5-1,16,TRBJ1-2,TGCGCCAGCAGCCATCAGGACAGGGGCAAAACTGGTGGCTACACCTTC,CASSHQDRGKTGGYTF
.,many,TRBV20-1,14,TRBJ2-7,TGCAGTGCTTTGGAGGGCGGGATGGTGAGGGAGCAGTACTTC,CSALEGGMVREQYF
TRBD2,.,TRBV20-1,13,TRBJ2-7,TGCAGTGCTGCCCCGGCAGGGAGGGGCGAGCAGTACTTC,CSAAPAGRGEQYF
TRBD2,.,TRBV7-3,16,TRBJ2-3,TGTGCCAGCAGCCCCTCTAGCGGGAGGTATAGAGATACGCAGTATTTT,CASSPSSGRYRDTQYF
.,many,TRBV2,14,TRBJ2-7,TGTGCCAGCAGTGAATCCCACGGAAATTACGAGCAGTACTTC,CASSESHGNYEQYF
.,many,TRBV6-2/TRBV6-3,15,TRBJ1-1,TGTGCCAGCAGTCGGACAGTGTCGGCTATCGATGAAGCTTTCTTT,CASSRTVSAIDEAFF
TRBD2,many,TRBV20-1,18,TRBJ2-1,TGCAGTGCTAGGGACGGGACTAGCGGGATCAAGTCCTACAATGAGCAGTTCTTC,CSARDGTSGIKSYNEQFF
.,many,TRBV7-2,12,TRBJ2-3,TGTGCCAGCAGATCGGGACCTTATACGCAGTATTTT,CASRSGPYTQYF
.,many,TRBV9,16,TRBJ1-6,TGTGCCAGCAGCGTAGGAGTTAGCTCCTATAATTCACCCCTCCACTTT,CASSVGVSSYNSPLHF
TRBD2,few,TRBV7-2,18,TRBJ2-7,TGTGCCAGCAGCTTAGCGGGAGGTTGGTTAGCGGGGGTCCACGAGCAGTACTTC,CASSLAGGWLAGVHEQYF
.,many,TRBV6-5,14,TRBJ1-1,TGTGCCAGCAGTTACAACCGGGACAACACTGAAGCTTTCTTT,CASSYNRDNTEAFF
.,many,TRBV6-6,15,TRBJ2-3,TGTGCCAGCAGTTACCGCGGGACGAGCACAGATACGCAGTATTTT,CASSYRGTSTDTQYF
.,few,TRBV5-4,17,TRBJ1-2,TGTGCCAGCAGCTTGGTTCCTTTCCCCGCCGGCGAGAATGGCTACACCTTC,CASSLVPFPAGENGYTF
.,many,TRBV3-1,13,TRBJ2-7,TGTGCCAGCAGCCAAGAAAGAGACAGCTCGAAGTACTTC,CASSQERDSSKYF